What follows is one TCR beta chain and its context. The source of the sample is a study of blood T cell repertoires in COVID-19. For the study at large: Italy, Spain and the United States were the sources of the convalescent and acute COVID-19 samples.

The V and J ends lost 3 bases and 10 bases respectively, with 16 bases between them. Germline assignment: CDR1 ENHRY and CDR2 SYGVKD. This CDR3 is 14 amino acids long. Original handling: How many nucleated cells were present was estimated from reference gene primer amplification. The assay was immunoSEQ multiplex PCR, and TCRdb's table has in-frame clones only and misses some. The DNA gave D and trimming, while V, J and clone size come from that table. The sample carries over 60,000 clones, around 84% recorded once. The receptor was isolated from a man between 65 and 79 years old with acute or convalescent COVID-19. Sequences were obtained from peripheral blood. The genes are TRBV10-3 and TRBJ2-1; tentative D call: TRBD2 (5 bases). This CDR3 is CAISESLDFLEQFF. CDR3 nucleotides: TGTGCCATCAGTGAATCTCTGGACTTTCTCGAGCAGTTCTTC.